Presented here are 23 T cell receptor beta chains from one specimen sequenced in a study of neurological immune-mediated disorders (dated by TCRdb to 2018 to 2020). The time point label for this specimen denotes: longitudinal time-point 3. To prepare the library, 5' RACE was applied. Data came from an Illumina HiSeq 2500. TCRdb reworked the public reads: Q25 trimming with fastp, MiXCR clone assembly, productive beta chains retained. Rows merge per CDR3 protein into single entries with the most common DNA and genes. This sample has approximately 89,000 distinct CDR3 sequences in its table, and around 4.5% of those were observed once. The top ten clones comprise about 5.7% of the sample. The sequencing sample was made of PBMCs. These TCRs come from a woman in her sixties or seventies with multiple sclerosis.

This clonotype was detected ten times or more. The chain combines TRBV30 with TRBJ2-3; maybe TRBD1 (7 bases). Germline CDR1 reads GTSNPN; CDR2 reads SVGIG (reference sequence). V was trimmed by 3 bases and J by 0 bases, leaving 13 bases between them. The CDR3 covers 15 residues. The CDR3 DNA reads TGTGCCTGGAGCCTGACAGGGACTAGCACAGATACGCAGTATTTT. Translating gives CAWSLTGTSTDTQYF. Combining the CDR3 with reference TRBV30 and TRBJ2-3 gives the whole variable domain SQTIHQWPATLVQPVGSPLSLECTVEGTSNPNLYWYRQAAGRGLQLLFYSVGIGQISSEVPQNLSASRPQDRQFILSSKKLLLSDSGFYLCAWSLTGTSTDTQYFGPGTRLTVL.

At least ten counts were recorded for this clonotype. The CDR3 here is CASSELKGLFNEQFF. CDR3 bases: TGTGCCAGCAGTGAACTAAAGGGACTTTTCAATGAGCAGTTCTTC. V usage is TRBV2 and J usage is TRBJ2-1; possible D gene TRBD2, 6 bases. The germline CDR1 and CDR2 sequences are SNHLY and FYNNEI. This CDR3 spans 15 amino acids. V was trimmed by 2 bases and J by 6 bases, leaving 14 bases between them.

This clonotype was observed at least ten times. The chain has TRBV29-1 and TRBJ1-5; perhaps TRBD1 as D (6 bases). V was clipped by 7 bases and J by 4 bases, with 20 bases between them. Germline V lookup: CDR1 SQVTM, CDR2 ANQGSEA. This CDR3 region has 15 residues. CDR3 in amino acids: CSATLDDRSNQPQHF. The CDR3, as DNA: TGCAGCGCCACGCTGGATGACAGGTCGAATCAGCCCCAGCATTTT.

This clonotype was observed at least ten times. This rearrangement joins TRBV3-1 to TRBJ2-5; D unclear. Looked up from germline, CDR1 is LGHDT and CDR2 is YNNKEL (reference sequence). V lost 4 bases and J lost 2, with 11 bases in between. This CDR3 has 14 residues. The CDR3: CASSLVGLQETQYF. Here the CDR3 DNA reads TGTGCCAGCAGCCTAGTAGGGCTACAAGAGACCCAGTACTTC.

This clonotype was observed at least ten times. The V call is TRBV15, the J call TRBJ2-7, with TRBD2 identical over 10 bases. Germline lookup yields CDR1 LNHNV and CDR2 YYDKDF (reference sequence). The CDR3 has 15 amino acids. The V gene end was trimmed by 5 bases and the J gene end by 6 bases; junction bases not matched to a gene: 10. The CDR3 DNA sequence: TGTGCCACCAGCGGCTTTGAGCGGGGGGGAAGCGAGCAGTACTTC. Protein: CATSGFERGGSEQYF.

Ten or more counts support this clonotype. This rearrangement joins TRBV5-1 to TRBJ1-1; 9 bases match TRBD1. The CDR3 contains 14 residues. CDR1 SGHRS and CDR2 YFSETQ come from the germline V gene. V dropped 4 bases and J dropped 6; count of bases not matched to a gene: 7. CDR3 loop: CASSVLDRGAEAFF. CDR3 in DNA: TGCGCCAGCAGCGTACTTGACAGGGGGGCTGAAGCTTTCTTT.

Ten or more counts support this clonotype. The gene calls are TRBV10-3 and TRBJ2-1; 14 nucleotides match TRBD2. Germline loops: CDR1 ENHRY, CDR2 SYGVKD. Germline trimming cut 3 bases from V and 0 bases from J; bases unmatched to any gene: 10. CDR3 length: 20 amino acids. Written as DNA, the CDR3 is TGTGCCATCAGTGATGCCGGGACTAGCGGGGGCCTTTTCTCCTACAATGAGCAGTTCTTC. It is translated as CAISDAGTSGGLFSYNEQFF.

The table lists this clonotype with many counts. The chain employs TRBV6-5 and TRBJ2-5; D might be TRBD1 or TRBD2, each matching 5 bases. The CDR3 runs to 16 residues. Trimming took off 6 bases at V and 1 base at J, with 18 bases between the two ends. Germline V gives CDR1 MNHEY, CDR2 SVGAGI. CDR3 DNA sequence: TGTGCCAGCAGCCCCAGTAGGACGGGGCTCCAAGAGACCCAGTACTTC. Its translation: CASSPSRTGLQETQYF.

The table lists this clonotype with many counts. The CDR3: CASSSPKGQGRTTGELFF. DNA for the CDR3: TGTGCCAGCAGTTCACCAAAAGGACAGGGGCGGACCACCGGGGAGCTGTTTTTT. The rearrangement uses TRBV6-5 and TRBJ2-2; 9 bases map to TRBD1. Germline-derived CDR1 and CDR2 are MNHEY and SVGAGI. The CDR3 spans 18 residues. After removal of 4 bases from V and 4 bases from J, the junction contained 13 bases not matched to a gene.

This clonotype has at least ten counts. The rearrangement uses TRBV7-9 and TRBJ2-2; 7 nucleotides agree with TRBD1. Germline V gene sequence: CDR1 SEHNR, CDR2 FQNEAQ (reference sequence). V shed 6 bases, J shed 8 bases, and the junction held 12 bases outside the gene matches. The CDR3 is 15 residues long. CDR3 sequence (DNA): TGTGCCAGCAGACTGAGGGGGCCTAGCAATGGGGAGCTGTTTTTT. It is translated as CASRLRGPSNGELFF.

This clonotype occurred many times. The V gene is TRBV5-6, the J gene TRBJ2-7, with D possibly matching TRBD1 (6 bases). V was shortened by 4 bases and J by 1 base, with 15 bases between the two germline ends. Germline loops: CDR1 SGHDT, CDR2 YYEEEE. The CDR3 is 15 amino acids. The CDR3 nucleotides read TGTGCCAGCAGCCTACCGGGACATTTTTCCTACGAGCAGTACTTC. Protein sequence: CASSLPGHFSYEQYF. Drawing the rest from reference TRBV5-6 and TRBJ2-7, the complete variable domain is DAGVTQSPTHLIKTRGQQVTLRCSPKSGHDTVSWYQQALGQGPQFIFQYYEEEERQRGNFPDRFSGHQFPNYSSELNVNALLLGDSALYLCASSLPGHFSYEQYFGPGTRLTVT.

This clonotype was seen a few times. V is TRBV28 and J is TRBJ2-7, with D maybe TRBD2 (6 bases). Per the germline V gene, CDR1 is MDHEN and CDR2 is SYDVKM. CDR3 length: 14 amino acids. V lost 5 bases and J 2 bases, leaving 13 bases between the germline ends. The CDR3 bases are TGTGCCAGCAGTGTGGCCACGGGGGCCTACGAGCAGTACTTC. Protein product: CASSVATGAYEQYF. Complete variable domain (other parts from reference TRBV28 and TRBJ2-7): DVKVTQSSRYLVKRTGEKVFLECVQDMDHENMFWYRQDPGLGLRLIYFSYDVKMKEKGDIPEGYSVSREKKERFSLILESASTNQTSMYLCASSVATGAYEQYFGPGTRLTVT.

This clonotype was found many times. The V and J genes are TRBV12-3 or TRBV12-4 and TRBJ2-1, with TRBD2 matching 8 bases. V gave up 10 bases and J gave up 2 bases; unmatched junction bases: 7. This CDR3 has 14 amino acids. The CDR3 reads CATTTSGTYNEQFF. The CDR3 DNA reads as TGTGCCACTACCACTAGCGGAACCTACAATGAGCAGTTCTTC.

This clonotype was counted at least ten times. Written as DNA, the CDR3 is TGTGCCAGCACAGTCAGGGACAGAAACTACGAGCAGTACTTC. Amino acids: CASTVRDRNYEQYF. The chain combines TRBV12-3 or TRBV12-4 with TRBJ2-7; 7 bases agree with TRBD1. CDR3 length: 14 amino acids. With 7 bases clipped from V and 3 bases from J, the junction kept 9 bases outside the gene matches.

At least ten counts were recorded for this clonotype. The J gene is TRBJ1-6, the V gene TRBV20-1; the D is unclear. The CDR3 spans 16 residues. V dropped 1 base and J dropped 1 base, with 11 bases sitting between them. The germline gives CDR1 DFQATT, CDR2 SNEGSKA (reference sequence). In nucleotides, the CDR3 is TGCAGTGCTAGAGGGCCAGGTCTATCCTATAATTCACCCCTCCACTTT. Protein sequence: CSARGPGLSYNSPLHF.

J is TRBJ2-7 and V is TRBV20-1; 9 bases align to TRBD2. With V trimmed by 3 bases and J by 2 bases, 5 bases remained unmatched. The germline V gene encodes CDR1 DFQATT and CDR2 SNEGSKA (reference sequence). The CDR3 contains 14 residues. The CDR3 sequence: CSASPSGAPYEQYF. The CDR3 nucleotides read TGCAGTGCTAGTCCTAGCGGGGCACCCTACGAGCAGTACTTC.

Many counts were recorded for this clonotype. The V call is TRBV10-2, the J call TRBJ2-2, with 15 bases matching TRBD2. The V gene's germline CDR1 is WSHSY and CDR2 SAAADI. V shed 6 bases and J 1 base; nucleotides not matched to a gene: 9. This CDR3 is built from 19 residues. The CDR3 region is CASRKGLAGGRMNTGELFF. In DNA form, the CDR3 reads TGCGCCAGCAGAAAAGGACTAGCGGGGGGGCGGATGAACACCGGGGAGCTGTTTTTT.

The table lists this clonotype with many counts. The CDR3 sequence is CASSLGLNRETQYF. CDR3 nucleotides: TGCGCCAGCAGCTTGGGTCTGAACCGGGAGACCCAGTACTTC. This chain joins TRBV5-1 and TRBJ2-5; no clear D. The V gene lost 0 bases and the J gene lost 5 bases, with 11 bases spanning the gap. The length of the CDR3 is 14 residues. Germline CDR1 SGHRS, CDR2 YFSETQ.

This clonotype was picked up many times. V and J are TRBV7-9 and TRBJ2-7, with D possibly matching TRBD2 (5 bases). Trimming shortened V by 3 bases and J by 3 bases, and 12 bases separated the two germline ends. The CDR3 contains 14 residues. Germline lookup yields CDR1 SEHNR and CDR2 FQNEAQ (reference sequence). CDR3: CASSFLAGIYEQYF. CDR3 nucleotides: TGTGCCAGCAGCTTTCTAGCAGGTATCTACGAGCAGTACTTC.

The J gene is TRBJ1-3, the V gene TRBV6-4; D is possibly TRBD1 (5 bases). Germline V gene data show CDR1 as MRHNA and CDR2 as SNTAGT. Trimming shortened V by 0 bases and J by 4 bases, and 13 bases separated the two germline ends. The CDR3 is made up of 16 amino acids. The CDR3 DNA reads as TGTGCCAGCAGTGACTCTAACAGGACTACAGGAAACACCATATATTTT. Its protein product is CASSDSNRTTGNTIYF.

This clonotype was recorded at least ten times. The chain links TRBV15 to TRBJ2-2, with D perhaps TRBD1 or TRBD2 (7 bases each). CDR3 length: 15 amino acids. The germline V and J ends were trimmed by 5 bases and 5 bases, with 15 bases remaining between them. CDR1 is LNHNV and CDR2 is YYDKDF in the germline V gene (reference sequence). The DNA of the CDR3 is TGTGCCACCAGCCCCAGGGGGGGGTTAACCGGGGAGCTGTTTTTT. Translated, it gives CATSPRGGLTGELFF.

This clonotype was observed a few times. The V and J genes are TRBV7-8 and TRBJ2-5; D might be TRBD1 or TRBD2, each matching 5 bases. V lost 4 bases and J 5 bases, leaving 17 bases between the germline ends. CDR1 and CDR2 (germline): SGHVS, FQNEAQ. The CDR3 covers 15 residues. The CDR3 is CASSSPGLRGETQYF. The DNA for the CDR3 is TGTGCCAGCAGCTCACCGGGGCTCCGTGGGGAGACCCAGTACTTC.

Many counts were recorded for this clonotype. The chain combines TRBV29-1 with TRBJ1-5; 9 nucleotides match TRBD1. From germline, CDR1 is SQVTM and CDR2 ANQGSEA. The length of the CDR3 is 15 residues. The trim removed 5 bases at V and 7 bases at J, leaving 12 bases unmatched. CDR3 protein: CSVTLTGGSSQPQHF. In nucleotides, the CDR3 is TGCAGCGTTACCTTGACAGGGGGATCGAGCCAGCCCCAGCATTTT.